The 9 T cell receptor beta chains listed next were all sequenced from one sample in a study of T cells expressing NK-cell markers. TCRdb re-called the 5' RACE reads, yielding one record per CDR3 amino acid sequence without DNA. The sample data list 550,000 to 600,000 distinct CDR3 sequences. The sequenced material came from blood T cells: a sorted CD56 or NKG2C T cell subset, CD4+ or CD8+ T cells, or bulk PBMC T cells (not recorded which). The receptors stem from a man between 18 and 29 years old in good health.

J is TRBJ2-1 and V is TRBV5-6. Per germline, CDR1 SGHDT and CDR2 YYEEEE. This CDR3 is built from 16 residues. The CDR3 loop reads CASSLVAGEPYNEQFF. The variable domain in full, completed from reference TRBV5-6 and TRBJ2-1, reads DAGVTQSPTHLIKTRGQQVTLRCSPKSGHDTVSWYQQALGQGPQFIFQYYEEEERQRGNFPDRFSGHQFPNYSSELNVNALLLGDSALYLCASSLVAGEPYNEQFFGPGTRLTVL.

The chain has TRBV12-3 or TRBV12-4 and TRBJ2-5; TCRdb lists TRBD2, though no DNA is available to test this call. The CDR3 extends over 16 amino acids. CDR3 protein: CASRQLAGTKGETQYF.

The chain couples TRBV5-1 to TRBJ1-5; TCRdb selects TRBD1, and the lack of DNA leaves this call unchecked. CDR3 length equals 16 residues. CDR1 and CDR2 from the germline V gene are SGHRS and YFSETQ. CDR3 sequence reads: CASRDRKKGFYQPQHF.

The chain uses TRBV25-1 and TRBJ1-4; TCRdb's assignment of TRBD1 cannot be checked, as there is no DNA. CDR3 length equals 13 residues. Germline V gene sequence: CDR1 MGHDK, CDR2 SYGVNS. The CDR3 region is CASKGQGAEKLFF.

The chain combines TRBV2 with TRBJ2-3; TCRdb calls TRBD1, which cannot be checked without DNA. The CDR3 sequence is 12 residues long. The V gene's germline CDR1 is SNHLY and CDR2 FYNNEI. This CDR3 reads CASRGVSDTQYF.

The CDR3 is CASSPRTEGGGTEAFF. The V gene is TRBV5-1, the J gene TRBJ1-1. Germline V CDR1 and CDR2: SGHRS, YFSETQ. The CDR3 length is 16 residues.

The J gene is TRBJ1-3, the V gene TRBV6-5. This CDR3 spans 15 amino acids. Germline V lookup: CDR1 MNHEY, CDR2 SVGAGI. The CDR3 loop reads CASSYGIGSGNTIYF.

This chain joins TRBV18 and TRBJ1-1; the TCRdb call, TRBD1, lacks DNA for checking. Germline CDR1 KGHSH, CDR2 LQKENI. The CDR3 spans 14 residues. CDR3 amino acids: CASSADRAGTEAFF.

The rearrangement uses TRBV6-5 and TRBJ1-1; TCRdb lists TRBD1, though no DNA is available to test this call. Germline CDR1 reads MNHEY; CDR2 reads SVGAGI. The CDR3 has 15 residues. This chain's CDR3 is CASSSTGRGGAEAFF.